A single TCR beta chain is shown here with its context. Assay used: immunoSEQ multiplex PCR; TCRdb lists only in-frame clones, some missing. The sample records around 110,000 clones, under 95% being singletons. The data were obtained in a study of T cell changes during pregnancy in multiple sclerosis. V lost 4 bases, J lost 14 bases, and 15 bases stayed unmatched. The CDR3 runs 16 residues. Per the germline V gene, CDR1 is LNHDA and CDR2 is SQIVND (reference sequence). This specimen consisted of peripheral blood, obtained before pregnancy. The receptor was derived from a female donor with multiple sclerosis, enrolled in a pregnancy study. This chain uses TRBV19 with TRBJ1-4; 11 nucleotides align to TRBD1. The CDR3, as DNA: TGTGCCAGTAGTACAATACCGGGACAGGGGGACCTTCGGCTGTTTTTT. Translation gives CASSTIPGQGDLRLFF.